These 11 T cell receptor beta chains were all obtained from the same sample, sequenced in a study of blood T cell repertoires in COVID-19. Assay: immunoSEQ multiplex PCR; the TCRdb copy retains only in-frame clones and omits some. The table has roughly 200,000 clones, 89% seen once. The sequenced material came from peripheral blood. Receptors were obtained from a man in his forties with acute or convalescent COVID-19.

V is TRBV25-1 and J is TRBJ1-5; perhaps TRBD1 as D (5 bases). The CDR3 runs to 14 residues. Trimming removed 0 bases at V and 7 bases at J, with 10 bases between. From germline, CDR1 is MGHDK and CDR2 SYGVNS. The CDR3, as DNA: TGTGCCAGCAGTGAATATCGTGCAGGGCAGCCCCAGCATTTT. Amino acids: CASSEYRAGQPQHF.

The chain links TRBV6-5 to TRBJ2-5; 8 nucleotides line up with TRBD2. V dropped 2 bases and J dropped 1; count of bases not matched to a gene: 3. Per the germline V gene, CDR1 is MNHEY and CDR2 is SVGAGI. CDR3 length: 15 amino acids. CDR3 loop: CASSYLGGGQETQYF. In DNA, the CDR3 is TGTGCCAGCAGTTACCTCGGGGGGGGCCAAGAGACCCAGTACTTC.

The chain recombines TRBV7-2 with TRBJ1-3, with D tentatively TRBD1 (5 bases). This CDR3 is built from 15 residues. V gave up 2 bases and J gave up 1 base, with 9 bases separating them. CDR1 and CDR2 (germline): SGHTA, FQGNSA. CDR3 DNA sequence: TGTGCCAGCAGCTTACGCAGACAGTCTGGAAACACCATATATTTT. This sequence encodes CASSLRRQSGNTIYF.

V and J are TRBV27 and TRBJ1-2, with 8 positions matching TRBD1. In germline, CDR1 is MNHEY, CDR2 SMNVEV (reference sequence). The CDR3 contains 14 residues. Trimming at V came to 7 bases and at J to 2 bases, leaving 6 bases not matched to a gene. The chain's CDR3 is CASKIRQGNYGYTF. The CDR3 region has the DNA TGTGCCAGCAAAATTAGACAGGGGAACTATGGCTACACCTTC.

DNA of the CDR3: TGTGCCAGCAGCTCCGACGGACTACGATCACCCCTCCACTTT. This translates into CASSSDGLRSPLHF. The chain couples TRBV5-4 to TRBJ1-6; no definite D call. The CDR3 spans 14 residues. V dropped 3 bases and J dropped 10 bases, with 14 bases sitting between them. Per the germline V gene, CDR1 is SGHNT and CDR2 is YYREEE (reference sequence).

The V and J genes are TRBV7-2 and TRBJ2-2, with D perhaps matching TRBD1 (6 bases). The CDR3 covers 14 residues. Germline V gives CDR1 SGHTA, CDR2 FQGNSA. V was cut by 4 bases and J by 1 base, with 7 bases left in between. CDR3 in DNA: TGTGCCAGCAGCTCGGGACAGAACACCGGGGAGCTGTTTTTT. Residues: CASSSGQNTGELFF. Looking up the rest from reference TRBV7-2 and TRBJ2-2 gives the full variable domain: GAGVSQSPSNKVTEKGKDVELRCDPISGHTALYWYRQSLGQGLEFLIYFQGNSAPDKSGLPSDRFSAERTGGSVSTLTIQRTQQEDSAVYLCASSSGQNTGELFFGEGSRLTVL.

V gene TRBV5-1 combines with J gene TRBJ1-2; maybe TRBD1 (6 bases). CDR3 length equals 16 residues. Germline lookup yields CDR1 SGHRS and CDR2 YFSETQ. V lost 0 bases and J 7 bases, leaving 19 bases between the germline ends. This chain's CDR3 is CASSLESGARGGGYTF. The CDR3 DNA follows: TGCGCCAGCAGCTTGGAGTCAGGGGCGCGCGGGGGTGGCTACACCTTC.

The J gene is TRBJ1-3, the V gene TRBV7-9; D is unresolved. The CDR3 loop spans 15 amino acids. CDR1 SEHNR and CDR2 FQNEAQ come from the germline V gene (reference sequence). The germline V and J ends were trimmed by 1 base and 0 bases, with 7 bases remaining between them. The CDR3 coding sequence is TGTGCCAGCAGCTTAGTAGCTGACTCTGGAAACACCATATATTTT. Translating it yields CASSLVADSGNTIYF.

This CDR3 reads CAWSRLLRGKETQYF. The CDR3 bases are TGTGCCTGGAGCAGACTTTTGCGGGGGAAGGAGACCCAGTACTTC. The chain is built from TRBV30 and TRBJ2-5; 7 bases are shared with TRBD2. Losses at the gene ends were 3 bases for V and 5 bases for J; bases not matched to a gene: 12. The length of the CDR3 is 15 residues. Per the germline V gene, CDR1 is GTSNPN and CDR2 is SVGIG (reference sequence). Full variable domain (remainder filled in from reference TRBV30 and TRBJ2-5): SQTIHQWPATLVQPVGSPLSLECTVEGTSNPNLYWYRQAAGRGLQLLFYSVGIGQISSEVPQNLSASRPQDRQFILSSKKLLLSDSGFYLCAWSRLLRGKETQYFGPGTRLLVL.

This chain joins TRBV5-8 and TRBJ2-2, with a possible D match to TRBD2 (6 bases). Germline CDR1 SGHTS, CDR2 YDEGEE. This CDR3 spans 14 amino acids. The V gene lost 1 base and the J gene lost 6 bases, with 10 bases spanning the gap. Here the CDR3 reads CASSLNGGSGELFF. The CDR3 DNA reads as TGTGCCAGCAGCTTGAACGGGGGATCCGGGGAGCTGTTTTTT.

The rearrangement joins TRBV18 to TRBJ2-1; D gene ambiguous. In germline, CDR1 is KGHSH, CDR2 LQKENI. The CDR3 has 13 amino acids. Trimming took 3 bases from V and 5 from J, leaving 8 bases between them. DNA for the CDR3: TGTGCCAGCTCACCGGGCAGAGACAATGAGCAGTTCTTC. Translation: CASSPGRDNEQFF.